This TCR beta chain was sequenced for a study of T-cell memory formation after mild COVID-19. Overall study context: The study found TCR clusters largely donor specific.

Employing constant-segment primers, 5'RACE generated TCR alpha and TCR beta cDNA libraries bearing sample barcodes and UMIs. TCRdb used MiXCR to reprocess the 5' RACE reads, holding one entry per CDR3 protein. The sample lists about 430,000 distinct CDR3 sequences; more than 15% were seen once. Points on this clonotype: Compared with germline, one end of the junction differs, possibly owing to a read error.

Germline V gene data show CDR1 as SGHRS and CDR2 as YFSETQ. CDR3 length: 14 amino acids. Source material: PBMCs or a T cell subset sorted from them (not recorded which). The chain carries TRBV5-1 and TRBJ2-3; D gene unclear. This TCR was sampled from a man aged 18-30 years who had mild COVID-19 (a few samples of this study predate the infection). Cell type and time point are not known. The CDR3 here is CASSLAARTDTQYF. CDR3 nucleotides: TGTGCCAGCAGCTTAGCCGCCCGAACAGATACGCAGTATTTT.